This T cell receptor beta chain stems from a study of persistence of HIV-infected CD4 T cells. Study background: Two participants gave one leukapheresis sample; others gave up to about 200 mL blood repeatedly.

Sequencing used immunoSEQ version 4 in survey mode. The assay was immunoSEQ multiplex PCR, and TCRdb's table has in-frame clones only and misses some. Of some 30,000 clones detected, roughly 70% appear once; the ten largest clones hold 1.4%. Study-wide findings and caveats: Proviral oligoclonality tracked with TCR oligoclonality within the same sorted cells.

Overlapping HIV-1 Gag 15-mer peptides at approximately 1 ug per peptide per mL were used. Sorting of responding CD4+ T cells relied on upregulated CD40 ligand together with CD69. Inclusion required CMV-positive serology and CD4+ counts above 400 cells/uL. Details on this clone: Antigen: not known.

This CDR3 region has 15 residues. The germline gives CDR1 GTSNPN, CDR2 SVGIG (reference sequence). V was cut by 3 bases and J by 2 bases, with 13 bases left in between. The sequence came from an adult man with HIV who was CMV-seropositive. V is TRBV30 and J is TRBJ1-4; TRBD1 might be the D (5 bases). The sample in question was CD4+ T cells sorted from PBMCs after roughly 18-hour stimulation, obtained from a patient who received antiretroviral therapy. The CDR3 bases are TGTGCCTGGAGCATGCAGGGATCCACTAATGAAAAACTGTTTTTT. Residues: CAWSMQGSTNEKLFF.